Listed below are T cell receptor beta chains from one sample, sequenced in a study of human T cells and chemical hapten exposure. MiXCR, run by TCRdb on the RACE reads, gives a single entry per CDR3 protein. The sample has approximately 50,000 distinct CDR3 sequences; approximately 9.7% are singletons. The starting material was whole blood, obtained in connection with sensitization to the hapten diphenylcyclopropenone (DPC). The receptors originated from a woman aged 30 to 39 with alopecia areata. Some clones in this sample may be carry-over from other donors' samples. Both conserved end residues are part of each CDR3. A D gene is named only where the DNA matches it firmly.

>17|TRBV12-3/TRBV12-4|NA
CASRGASGTEEQNIQYF
>14|TRBV6-2/TRBV6-3|TRBD1
CASRDRGGTTEAFF
>15|TRBV28|NA
CASSPEPNEGEKRFF
>15|TRBV28|NA
CASSDRTPSNQPQHF
>16|TRBV5-5|NA
CASSKTAGTQNTEAFF
>14|TRBV10-3|TRBD1
CAISEQGAWNEQFF
>11|TRBV14|NA
CASGRGYEQYF
>15|TRBV13|TRBD1
CASSLGQEANYGYTF
>12|TRBV7-2|NA
CASSPTSNTQYF
>14|TRBV6-5|TRBD1
CASSRDRGWDEQYF